This T cell receptor beta chain was recorded in a study of blood T cell repertoires in COVID-19. The wider study: Acute and convalescent COVID-19 samples came from the United States, Italy and Spain. Nucleic acid was either cDNA or gDNA, and it came from T cells, B-cell-depleted T cells, or PBMCs.

Original processing notes: Estimation of nucleated cell counts was performed using reference gene primer amplification. Repertoires were generated with immunoSEQ multiplex PCR, while TCRdb's copy carries only in-frame clones and drops some. V and J calls and clone size are those listed in that table; D and trimming were worked out from the DNA. The table lists approximately 71,000 clones, about 86% of them singletons. The CDR3 is 16 residues long. The V segment lost 1 base and the J segment 3 bases; nucleotides outside the gene matches: 7. CDR1 GTSNPN and CDR2 SVGIG come from the germline V gene (reference sequence).

This chain uses TRBV30 with TRBJ1-5; 9 bases map to TRBD1. The clonotype was recovered from a man aged 45-65 years with acute or convalescent COVID-19. Sequencing used peripheral blood. The CDR3 DNA reads as TGTGCCTGGAGTGGCACCGGGACAGGGATCAATCAGCCCCAGCATTTT. This encodes CAWSGTGTGINQPQHF.